This T cell receptor (beta chain) was documented in a study of control samples from healthy donors and cancer patients. This clone was seen just once. The table came from immunoSEQ multiplex PCR; TCRdb's copy has only in-frame clones and leaves some out. This table holds around 53,000 clones, approximately 90% found once. The sequencing sample was made of PBMCs. The origin of this receptor is a man in his 60s with head and neck cancer.

Here the CDR3 DNA reads TGTGCCAGCTCAGCCGCCACAGGGGGTCAGCCCCAGCATTTT. Translating gives CASSAATGGQPQHF. The chain uses TRBV18 and TRBJ1-5; TRBD1 agrees at 8 bases. This CDR3 spans 14 amino acids. V gave up 5 bases and J gave up 6 bases; unmatched junction bases: 6. Germline values: CDR1 KGHSH, CDR2 LQKENI.